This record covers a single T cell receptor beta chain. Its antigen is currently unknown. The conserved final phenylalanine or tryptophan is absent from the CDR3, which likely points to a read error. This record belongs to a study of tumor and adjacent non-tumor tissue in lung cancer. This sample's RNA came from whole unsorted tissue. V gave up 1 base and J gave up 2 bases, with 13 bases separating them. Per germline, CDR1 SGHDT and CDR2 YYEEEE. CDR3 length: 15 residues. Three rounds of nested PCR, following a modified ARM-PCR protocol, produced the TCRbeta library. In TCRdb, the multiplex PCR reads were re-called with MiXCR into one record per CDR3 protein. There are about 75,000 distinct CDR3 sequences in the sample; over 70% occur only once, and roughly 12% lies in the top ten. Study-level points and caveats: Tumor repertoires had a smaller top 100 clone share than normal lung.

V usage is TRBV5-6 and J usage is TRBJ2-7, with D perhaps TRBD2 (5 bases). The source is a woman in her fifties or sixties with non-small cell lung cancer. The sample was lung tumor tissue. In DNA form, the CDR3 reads TGTGCCAGCAGCTTGTGGAGGCAGTTAACCTACGAGCAGTACTTA. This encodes CASSLWRQLTYEQYL.